This T cell receptor beta chain was documented in a study of identical twins. Study-level points and caveats: A lower insertion count was a feature of abundant cord blood beta clonotypes, with no such feature in memory repertoires.

The CDR3 is made up of 15 amino acids. Looked up from germline, CDR1 is SGHRS and CDR2 is YFSETQ. The V end lost 3 bases, the J end lost 0 bases, and 10 bases lay between the germline ends. Of note for this clonotype: Its antigen is not identified.

A universal primer site arose from template switching, and cDNA bore unique molecular identifiers. One entry per CDR3 protein, called by TCRdb with MiXCR from the 5' RACE reads. The sample lists 200,000 or so distinct CDR3 sequences, around 15% occurring once. This same sample was also part of a study on T cells expressing NK-cell markers. That paper adds: The sorts in several experiments were restricted to alpha-beta TCR T cells by an anti-gamma-delta TCR antibody.

The clonotype comes from a young woman in good health. V usage is TRBV5-1 and J usage is TRBJ2-1; possible D gene TRBD2, 5 bases. The sample consisted of CD8+ T cells sorted from blood. The CDR3 region is CASSSTGSSYNEQFF. The CDR3 nucleotides read TGCGCCAGCAGCTCGACGGGGTCCTCCTACAATGAGCAGTTCTTC.